This record concerns one T cell receptor beta chain sequence. Its antigen remains unknown. This sample is drawn from a study of cytomegalovirus exposure and HLA in healthy donors. Findings and limits, study-wide: Sequencing likely produced, as an artifact, a cluster of highly shared sequence variants. A missense variant in DCLRE1C was later tied to TCR beta V- and J-gene trimming.

PCR was performed using 60 Vbeta and 13 Jbeta primers. Using immunoSEQ multiplex PCR, the repertoire was profiled, and TCRdb retains in-frame clones only, with some absent. The sample shows tens of thousands of clones, 72% of them seen only once. V dropped 5 bases and J dropped 10 bases, with 12 bases sitting between them. Germline CDR1 and CDR2: SGHAT and FQNNGV. The CDR3 is 12 amino acids. The rearrangement uses TRBV11-2 and TRBJ2-1; weak D call: TRBD2 (5 bases). This TCR came from a woman in her forties or fifties in good health and CMV-seronegative. The sequenced sample consisted of PBMCs. The chain's CDR3 is CASSRWGAEQFF. DNA of the CDR3: TGTGCCAGCAGCCGATGGGGAGCGGAGCAGTTCTTC.